Below, 15 T cell receptor beta chains from the same sample are listed, as sequenced in a study of patients and donors after allogeneic stem cell transplantation (dated by TCRdb to about 2020). The receptor library was made with RT-PCR. The sequencing machine was a NextSeq 550. Through fastp at Q25 and MiXCR, TCRdb rebuilt clones from the public reads, retaining in-frame beta chains. One record per CDR3 amino acid sequence lists the most common genes and DNA. The table for this sample lists hundreds of thousands of distinct CDR3 sequences; roughly 17% of them were counted only once. Jointly, the top ten make up about 7% of the sample. The source material was blood, either unsorted or a sorted T cell fraction (not recorded which). These receptors originate from a human donor who was either an allogeneic HSCT recipient or a stem cell or donor lymphocyte infusion donor (not recorded which). It is not recorded whose cells these are; they may come from a transplant donor.

This clonotype was recorded a few times. This chain uses TRBV5-1 with TRBJ1-2, with no clear D. The CDR3 runs 12 residues. CDR1 SGHRS and CDR2 YFSETQ come from the germline V gene. The V and J ends lost 0 bases and 8 bases respectively, with 8 bases between them. The CDR3 DNA is TGCGCCAGCAGCTTGGCTGGGCAAGGCTACACCTTC. Translation gives CASSLAGQGYTF.

The chain recombines TRBV7-9 with TRBJ2-5; weak D call: TRBD2 (6 bases). The CDR3 covers 15 residues. Germline lookup yields CDR1 SEHNR and CDR2 FQNEAQ (reference sequence). The V end lost 5 bases, the J end lost 6 bases, and 19 bases lay between the germline ends. The CDR3: CASSPPWRRGKTQYF. CDR3 nucleotide sequence: TGTGCCAGCAGCCCCCCTTGGCGGAGGGGAAAGACCCAGTACTTC.

The J gene is TRBJ1-5, the V gene TRBV4-1; 7 bases map to TRBD1. The CDR3 totals 14 residues. The J segment lost 4 bases and the V segment lost 8 bases, leaving 8 bases of the junction unmatched. Germline CDR1 reads MGHRA; CDR2 reads YSYEKL. The CDR3 region is CASDDRVRNQPQHF. The CDR3 region has the DNA TGCGCCAGCGATGACAGGGTGAGAAATCAGCCCCAGCATTTT.

This clonotype was seen more than once but under ten times. The genes are TRBV2 and TRBJ2-1, with a tentative D call TRBD1 (6 bases). V lost 6 bases and J lost 7, with 13 bases in between. Germline V lookup: CDR1 SNHLY, CDR2 FYNNEI. The CDR3 sequence is 13 residues long. CDR3: CASSQMRGNEQFF. The CDR3 region has the DNA TGTGCCAGCAGCCAGATGAGGGGGAATGAGCAGTTCTTC.

The chain joins TRBV5-1 to TRBJ1-1; D ambiguous. Germline CDR1 reads SGHRS; CDR2 reads YFSETQ. The CDR3 has 15 residues. Between the trimmed V and J ends, which lost 0 bases and 4 bases, there was a span of 13 bases. The CDR3 bases are TGCGCCAGCAGCTTGGGTCCCGGAGGGAGCACTGAAGCTTTCTTT. Translating it yields CASSLGPGGSTEAFF.

The chain couples TRBV14 to TRBJ2-1; no reliable D call. From germline, CDR1 is SGHDN and CDR2 FVKESK. CDR3 length: 14 amino acids. V lost 1 base and J lost 1, with 5 bases in between. CDR3 sequence (DNA): TGTGCCAGCAGCCAAGCAGAATCCTACAATGAGCAGTTCTTC. Protein: CASSQAESYNEQFF.

This clonotype was found a few times. The chain has TRBV7-2 and TRBJ2-4, with D hard to call. The CDR3 is made up of 16 amino acids. In germline, CDR1 is SGHTA, CDR2 FQGNSA. The V and J ends lost 2 bases and 1 base respectively, with 12 bases between them. CDR3 DNA sequence: TGTGCCAGCAGCTTACCAGGTGCTTCCGCCAAAAACATTCAGTACTTC. Encoded protein: CASSLPGASAKNIQYF.

The genes are TRBV12-3 or TRBV12-4 and TRBJ1-6, with 7 bases fitting TRBD1. This CDR3 region has 13 residues. V was clipped by 5 bases and J by 10 bases; unmatched bases: 5. The chain's CDR3 is CASSTAGGSPLHF. The CDR3 bases are TGTGCCAGCAGTACCGCAGGGGGGTCACCCCTCCACTTT.

The table lists this clonotype with many counts. This sequence joins TRBV2 and TRBJ2-2; D remains ambiguous. Looked up from germline, CDR1 is SNHLY and CDR2 is FYNNEI. The V gene lost 5 bases and the J gene lost 4 bases, with 5 bases spanning the gap. The CDR3 runs 12 residues. CDR3 region: CASSLSTGELFF. The CDR3 nucleotides read TGTGCCAGCAGTCTTAGCACCGGGGAGCTGTTTTTT.

This clonotype has at least ten counts. This chain uses TRBV6-1 with TRBJ2-1; D is unresolved. The ends were cut back, 6 bases at V and 2 bases at J, with 17 bases in the middle. Germline assignment: CDR1 MNHNS and CDR2 SASEGT. The CDR3 runs to 16 residues. The CDR3 protein is CASSPNRRPTYNEQFF. In nucleotides, the CDR3 is TGTGCCAGCAGCCCTAACCGACGCCCGACCTACAATGAGCAGTTCTTC.

This clonotype was counted many times. This chain uses TRBV5-1 with TRBJ2-2, with 8 nucleotides matching TRBD1. The CDR3 totals 15 residues. V lost 1 base, J lost 5 bases, and 4 bases stayed unmatched. The germline V gene has CDR1 SGHRS and CDR2 YFSETQ. CDR3 nucleotide sequence: TGCGCCAGCAGCTTGAGGACAGGGACGACCGGGGAGCTGTTTTTT. Translation: CASSLRTGTTGELFF.

The chain has TRBV12-3 or TRBV12-4 and TRBJ1-1, with TRBD1 matching 7 bases. The CDR3 is 14 amino acids. Unmatched junction bases numbered 4, after V lost 5 bases and J lost 1 base. The CDR3 sequence is CASSPWTGNTEAFF. In DNA form, the CDR3 reads TGTGCCAGCAGTCCCTGGACAGGGAACACTGAAGCTTTCTTT.

This clonotype appeared a few times. The chain carries TRBV5-6 and TRBJ2-1; D gene unclear. The V gene lost 2 bases and the J gene lost 0 bases, with 12 bases spanning the gap. The germline gives CDR1 SGHDT, CDR2 YYEEEE. CDR3 size: 16 residues. CDR3 amino acids: CASSLNEKSSYNEQFF. CDR3 sequence (DNA): TGTGCCAGCAGCTTAAATGAGAAGAGCTCCTACAATGAGCAGTTCTTC.

This chain's CDR3 is CASSHRTRTSYNEQFF. CDR3 coding DNA: TGTGCCAGCAGCCACCGGACTAGGACCTCCTACAATGAGCAGTTCTTC. This chain joins TRBV4-2 and TRBJ2-1, with TRBD2 matching over 7 bases. Trimming took 3 bases from V and 0 from J; bases not matched to a gene: 5. Per the germline V gene, CDR1 is LGHNA and CDR2 is YNFKEQ. The CDR3 extends over 16 amino acids.

This clonotype has ten or more counts. The V and J genes are TRBV7-8 and TRBJ1-6; perhaps TRBD1 as D (6 bases). Trimming left V 0 bases short and J 10 bases short, with 13 bases between. CDR1 and CDR2 from the germline V gene are SGHVS and FQNEAQ. The CDR3 loop spans 15 amino acids. CDR3 in DNA: TGTGCCAGCAGCTTAGCGGGGCCGACAGGCTCACCCCTCCACTTT. Amino acids: CASSLAGPTGSPLHF.